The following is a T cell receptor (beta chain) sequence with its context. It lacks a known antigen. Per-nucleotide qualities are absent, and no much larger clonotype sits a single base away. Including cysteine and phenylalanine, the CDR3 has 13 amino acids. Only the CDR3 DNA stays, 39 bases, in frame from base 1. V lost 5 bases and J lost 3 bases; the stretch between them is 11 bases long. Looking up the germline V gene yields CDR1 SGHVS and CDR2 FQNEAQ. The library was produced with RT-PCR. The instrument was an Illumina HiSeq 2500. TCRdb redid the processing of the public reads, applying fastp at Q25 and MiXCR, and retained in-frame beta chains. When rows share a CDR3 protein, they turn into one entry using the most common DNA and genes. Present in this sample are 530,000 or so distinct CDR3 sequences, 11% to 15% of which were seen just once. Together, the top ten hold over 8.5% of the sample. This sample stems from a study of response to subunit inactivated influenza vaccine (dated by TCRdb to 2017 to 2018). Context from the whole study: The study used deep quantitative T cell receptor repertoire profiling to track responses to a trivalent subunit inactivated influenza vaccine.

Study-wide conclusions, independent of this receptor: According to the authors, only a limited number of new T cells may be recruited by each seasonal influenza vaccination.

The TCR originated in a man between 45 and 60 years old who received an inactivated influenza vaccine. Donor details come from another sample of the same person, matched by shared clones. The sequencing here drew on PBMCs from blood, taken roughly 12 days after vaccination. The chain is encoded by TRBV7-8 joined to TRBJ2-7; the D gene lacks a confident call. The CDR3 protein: CASSIEQYYEQYF. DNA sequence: TGTGCCAGCAGCATCGAGCAGTACTACGAGCAGTACTTC.